This entry describes one T cell receptor (beta chain). Its matching antigen is unknown. The entry originates in a study of blood T cells in healthy people across ages. CDR3 length: 13 residues. Germline V CDR1 and CDR2: DFQATT, SNEGSKA (reference sequence). The V gene lost 8 bases and the J gene lost 1 base, with 14 bases spanning the gap. The donors, aged about 6 to 100, were healthy Caucasians from Russia. Through a sample-barcoded 5' primer and a J-beta primer mix, a second PCR was run for roughly 6 to 11 cycles. One entry per CDR3 protein, called by TCRdb with MiXCR from the 5' RACE reads. The sample holds about 1.1 million distinct CDR3 sequences, around two fifths seen once. Overall study results and limits: A greater number of naive CD4+ cells and higher diversity distinguished long-lived donors from aged donors.

The sample comprised blood. This chain links TRBV20-1 with TRBJ1-2, with D possibly being TRBD1 (6 bases). The sequence was collected from a man between 18 and 29 years old in good health. The CDR3 DNA reads as TGCAGTTCCGAAGCGGACAGTAACTATGGCTACACCTTC. Protein product: CSSEADSNYGYTF.